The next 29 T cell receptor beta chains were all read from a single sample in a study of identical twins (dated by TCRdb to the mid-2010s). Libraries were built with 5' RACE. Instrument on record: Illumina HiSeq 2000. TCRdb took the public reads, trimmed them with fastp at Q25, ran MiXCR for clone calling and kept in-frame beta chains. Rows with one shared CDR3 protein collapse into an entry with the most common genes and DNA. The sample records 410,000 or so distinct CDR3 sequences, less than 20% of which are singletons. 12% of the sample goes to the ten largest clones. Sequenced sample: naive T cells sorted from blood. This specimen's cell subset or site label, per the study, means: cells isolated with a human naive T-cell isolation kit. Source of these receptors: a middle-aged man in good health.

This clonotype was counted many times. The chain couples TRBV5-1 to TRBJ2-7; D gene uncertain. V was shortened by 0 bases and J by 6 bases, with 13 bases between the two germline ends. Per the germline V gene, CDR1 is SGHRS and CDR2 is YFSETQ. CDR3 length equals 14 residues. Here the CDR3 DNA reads TGCGCCAGCAGCTTGGATGGCCTAGTCGGCGAGCAGTACTTC. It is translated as CASSLDGLVGEQYF.

The CDR3 DNA reads as TGTGCCAGCAGTGAGGAAGACAGGGGTCCCAACACTGAAGCTTTCTTT. Its protein is CASSEEDRGPNTEAFF. The chain employs TRBV6-1 and TRBJ1-1, with 8 nucleotides matching TRBD1. The ends lost 3 bases at V and 2 bases at J; junction bases unmatched: 8. Germline lookup yields CDR1 MNHNS and CDR2 SASEGT. The CDR3 loop spans 16 amino acids.

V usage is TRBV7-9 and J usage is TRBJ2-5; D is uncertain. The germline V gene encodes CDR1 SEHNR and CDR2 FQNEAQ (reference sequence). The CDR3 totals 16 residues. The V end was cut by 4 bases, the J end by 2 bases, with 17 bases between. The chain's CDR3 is CASSSAPLGPQETQYF. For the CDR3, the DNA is TGTGCCAGCAGCTCGGCTCCCCTCGGACCGCAAGAGACCCAGTACTTC.

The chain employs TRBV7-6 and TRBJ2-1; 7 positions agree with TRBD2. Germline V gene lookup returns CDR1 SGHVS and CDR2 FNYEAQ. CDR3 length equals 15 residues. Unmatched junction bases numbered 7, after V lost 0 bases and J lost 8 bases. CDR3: CASSLAVTSFHEQFF. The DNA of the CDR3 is TGTGCCAGCAGCTTAGCTGTGACTAGCTTTCATGAGCAGTTCTTC.

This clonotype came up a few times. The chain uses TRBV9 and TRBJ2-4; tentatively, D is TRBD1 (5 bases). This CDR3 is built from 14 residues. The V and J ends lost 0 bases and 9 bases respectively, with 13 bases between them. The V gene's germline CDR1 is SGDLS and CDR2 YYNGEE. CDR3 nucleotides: TGTGCCAGCAGCGTAGCTCACGGAAGGGGCATTCAGTACTTC. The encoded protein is CASSVAHGRGIQYF.

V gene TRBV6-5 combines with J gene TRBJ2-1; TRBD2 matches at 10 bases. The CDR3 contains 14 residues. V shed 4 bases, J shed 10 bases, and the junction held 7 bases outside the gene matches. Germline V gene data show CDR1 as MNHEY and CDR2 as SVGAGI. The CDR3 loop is CASSSSGGVEEQFF. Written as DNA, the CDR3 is TGTGCCAGCAGTTCCAGCGGGGGGGTGGAGGAGCAGTTCTTC.

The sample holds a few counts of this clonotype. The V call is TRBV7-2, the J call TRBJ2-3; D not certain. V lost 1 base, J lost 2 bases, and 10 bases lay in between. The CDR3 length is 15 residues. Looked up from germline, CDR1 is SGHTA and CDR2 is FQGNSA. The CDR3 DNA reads TGTGCCAGCAGCTTAGTAGGGTTGGTCACAGATACGCAGTATTTT. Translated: CASSLVGLVTDTQYF.

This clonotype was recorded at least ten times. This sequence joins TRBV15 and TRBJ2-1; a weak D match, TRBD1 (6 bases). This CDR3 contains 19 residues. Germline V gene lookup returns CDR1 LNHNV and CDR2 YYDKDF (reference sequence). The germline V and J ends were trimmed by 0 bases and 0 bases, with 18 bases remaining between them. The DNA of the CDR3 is TGTGCCACCAGCAGAGATCCCAGGGGCCCAAGTAGCTCCTACAATGAGCAGTTCTTC. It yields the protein CATSRDPRGPSSSYNEQFF.

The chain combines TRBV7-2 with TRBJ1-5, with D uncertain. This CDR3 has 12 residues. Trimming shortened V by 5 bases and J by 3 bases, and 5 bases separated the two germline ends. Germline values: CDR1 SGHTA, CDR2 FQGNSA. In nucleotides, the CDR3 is TGTGCCAGCAGCCGTGACAATCAGCCCCAGCATTTT. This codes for CASSRDNQPQHF. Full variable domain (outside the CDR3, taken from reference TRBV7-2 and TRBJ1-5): GAGVSQSPSNKVTEKGKDVELRCDPISGHTALYWYRQSLGQGLEFLIYFQGNSAPDKSGLPSDRFSAERTGGSVSTLTIQRTQQEDSAVYLCASSRDNQPQHFGDGTRLSIL.

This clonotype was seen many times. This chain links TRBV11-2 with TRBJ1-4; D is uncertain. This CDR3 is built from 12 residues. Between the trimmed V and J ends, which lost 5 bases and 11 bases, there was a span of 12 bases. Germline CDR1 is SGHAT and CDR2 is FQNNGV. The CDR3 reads CASSPEIGKLFF. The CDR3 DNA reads TGTGCCAGCAGCCCAGAAATAGGGAAACTGTTTTTT.

CDR3 sequence: CSAIGRMWVAGSTDTQYF. CDR3 nucleotide sequence: TGCAGTGCTATAGGCAGGATGTGGGTAGCGGGAAGCACAGATACGCAGTATTTT. This rearrangement joins TRBV20-1 to TRBJ2-3, with 8 bases that match TRBD2. The CDR3 loop spans 18 amino acids. J was trimmed by 0 bases and V by 4 bases; bases with no gene match: 15. Per the germline V gene, CDR1 is DFQATT and CDR2 is SNEGSKA (reference sequence).

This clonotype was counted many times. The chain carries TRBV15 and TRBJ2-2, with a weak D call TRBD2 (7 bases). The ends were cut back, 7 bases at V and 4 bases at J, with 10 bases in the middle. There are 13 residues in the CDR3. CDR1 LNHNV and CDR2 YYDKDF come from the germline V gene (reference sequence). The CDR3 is CATTAGATGELFF. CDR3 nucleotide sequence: TGTGCCACCACCGCGGGGGCCACCGGGGAGCTGTTTTTT.

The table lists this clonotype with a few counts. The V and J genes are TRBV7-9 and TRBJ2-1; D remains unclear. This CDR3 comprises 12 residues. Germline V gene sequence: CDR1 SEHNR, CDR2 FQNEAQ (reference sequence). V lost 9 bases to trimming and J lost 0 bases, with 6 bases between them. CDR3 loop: CARGSSYNEQFF. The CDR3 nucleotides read TGTGCCAGGGGGTCCTCCTACAATGAGCAGTTCTTC. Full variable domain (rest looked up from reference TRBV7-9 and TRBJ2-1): DTGVSQNPRHKITKRGQNVTFRCDPISEHNRLYWYRQTLGQGPEFLTYFQNEAQLEKSRLLSDRFSAERPKGSFSTLEIQRTEQGDSAMYLCARGSSYNEQFFGPGTRLTVL.

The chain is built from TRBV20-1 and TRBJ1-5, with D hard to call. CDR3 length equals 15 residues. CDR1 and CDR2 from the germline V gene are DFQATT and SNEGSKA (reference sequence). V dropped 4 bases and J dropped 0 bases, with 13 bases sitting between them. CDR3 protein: CSANSDDYSNQPQHF. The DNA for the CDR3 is TGCAGTGCTAACTCGGACGATTATAGCAATCAGCCCCAGCATTTT.

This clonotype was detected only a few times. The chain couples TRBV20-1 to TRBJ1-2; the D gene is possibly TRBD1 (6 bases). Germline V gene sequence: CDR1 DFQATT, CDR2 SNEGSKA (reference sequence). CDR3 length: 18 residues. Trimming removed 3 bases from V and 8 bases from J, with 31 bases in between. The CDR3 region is CSASAGSALYRAGEGYTF. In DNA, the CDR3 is TGCAGTGCTAGTGCGGGGTCTGCTTTGTACAGGGCAGGAGAAGGCTACACCTTC.

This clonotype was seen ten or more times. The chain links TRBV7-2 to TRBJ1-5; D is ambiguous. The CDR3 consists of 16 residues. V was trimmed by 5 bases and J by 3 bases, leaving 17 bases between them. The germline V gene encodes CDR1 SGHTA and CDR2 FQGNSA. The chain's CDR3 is CASSLEVRVNNQPQHF. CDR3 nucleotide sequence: TGTGCCAGCAGCCTCGAGGTCCGGGTTAACAATCAGCCCCAGCATTTT.

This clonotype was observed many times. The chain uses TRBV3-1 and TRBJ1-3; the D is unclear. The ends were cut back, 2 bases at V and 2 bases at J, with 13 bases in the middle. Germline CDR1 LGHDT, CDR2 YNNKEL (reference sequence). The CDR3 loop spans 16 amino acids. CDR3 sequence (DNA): TGTGCCAGCAGCCAACGTACCCTGACAACTGGAAACACCATATATTTT. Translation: CASSQRTLTTGNTIYF.

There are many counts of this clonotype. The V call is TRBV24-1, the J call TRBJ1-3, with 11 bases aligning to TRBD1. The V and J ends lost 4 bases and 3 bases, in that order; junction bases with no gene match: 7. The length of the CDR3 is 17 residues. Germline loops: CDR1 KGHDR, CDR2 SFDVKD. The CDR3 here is CATSDSGQGAFGNTIYF. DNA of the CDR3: TGTGCCACCAGTGACAGTGGACAGGGGGCTTTTGGAAACACCATATATTTT.

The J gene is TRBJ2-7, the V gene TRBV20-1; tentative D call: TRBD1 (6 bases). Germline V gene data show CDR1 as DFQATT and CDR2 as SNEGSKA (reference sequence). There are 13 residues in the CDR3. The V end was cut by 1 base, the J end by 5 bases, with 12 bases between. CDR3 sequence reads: CSARVVGGHEQYF. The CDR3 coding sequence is TGCAGTGCTAGAGTTGTTGGGGGCCACGAGCAGTACTTC.

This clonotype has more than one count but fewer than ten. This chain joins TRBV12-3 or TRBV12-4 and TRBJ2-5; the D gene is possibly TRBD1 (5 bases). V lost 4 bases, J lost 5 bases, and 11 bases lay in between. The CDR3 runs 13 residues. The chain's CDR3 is CASSYRLGETQYF. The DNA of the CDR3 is TGTGCCAGCAGTTACAGGTTAGGGGAGACCCAGTACTTC.

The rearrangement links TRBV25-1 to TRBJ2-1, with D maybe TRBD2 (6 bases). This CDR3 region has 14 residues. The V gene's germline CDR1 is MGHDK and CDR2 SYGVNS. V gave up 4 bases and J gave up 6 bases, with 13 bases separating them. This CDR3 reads CASSAAGMFNEQFF. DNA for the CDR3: TGTGCCAGCAGTGCCGCGGGAATGTTCAATGAGCAGTTCTTC.

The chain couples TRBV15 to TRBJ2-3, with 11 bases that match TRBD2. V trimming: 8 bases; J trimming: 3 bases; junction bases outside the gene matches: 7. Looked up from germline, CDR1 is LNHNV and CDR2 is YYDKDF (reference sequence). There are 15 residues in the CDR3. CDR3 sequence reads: CATEISGGVTDTQYF. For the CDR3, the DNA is TGTGCCACCGAGATTAGCGGGGGGGTTACAGATACGCAGTATTTT.

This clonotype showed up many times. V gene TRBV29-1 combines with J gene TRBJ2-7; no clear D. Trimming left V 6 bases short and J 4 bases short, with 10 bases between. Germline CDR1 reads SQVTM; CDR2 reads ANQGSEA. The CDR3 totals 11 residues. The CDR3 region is CSVVEVYEQYF. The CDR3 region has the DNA TGCAGCGTAGTAGAGGTTTACGAGCAGTACTTC.

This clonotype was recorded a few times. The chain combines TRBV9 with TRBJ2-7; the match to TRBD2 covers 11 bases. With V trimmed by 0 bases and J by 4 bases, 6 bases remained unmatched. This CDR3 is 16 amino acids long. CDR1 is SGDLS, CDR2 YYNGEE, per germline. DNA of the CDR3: TGTGCCAGCAGCGTAGGTCCTAGCGGGAGGTCTTACGAGCAGTACTTC. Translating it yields CASSVGPSGRSYEQYF.

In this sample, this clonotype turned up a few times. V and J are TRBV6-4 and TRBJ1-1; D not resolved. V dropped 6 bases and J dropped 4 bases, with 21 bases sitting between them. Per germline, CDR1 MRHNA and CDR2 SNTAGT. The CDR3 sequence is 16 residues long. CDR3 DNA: TGTGCCAGCAGCCTTCTTGCAGCCCCTTCGCGCACTGAAGCTTTCTTT. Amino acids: CASSLLAAPSRTEAFF.

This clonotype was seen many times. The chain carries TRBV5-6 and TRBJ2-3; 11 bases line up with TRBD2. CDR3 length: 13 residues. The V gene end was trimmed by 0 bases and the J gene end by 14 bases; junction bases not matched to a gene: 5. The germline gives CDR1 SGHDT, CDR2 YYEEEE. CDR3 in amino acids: CASSLAASGGSYF. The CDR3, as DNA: TGTGCCAGCAGCTTGGCCGCTAGCGGGGGGTCGTATTTT.

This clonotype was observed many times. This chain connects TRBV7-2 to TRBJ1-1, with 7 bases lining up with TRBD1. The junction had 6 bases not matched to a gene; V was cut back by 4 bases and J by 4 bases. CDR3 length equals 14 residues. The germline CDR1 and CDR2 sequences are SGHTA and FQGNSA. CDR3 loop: CASSYNPGGTEAFF. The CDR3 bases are TGTGCCAGCAGCTACAATCCAGGGGGCACTGAAGCTTTCTTT.

CDR3 DNA sequence: TGTGCCAGCAGCTCCCTCACAGCACTAGCGGGGGGGCCCCCGGGAGAGTTCTTC. Translating it yields CASSSLTALAGGPPGEFF. The chain employs TRBV11-2 and TRBJ2-1; TRBD2 agrees at 13 bases. The germline CDR1 and CDR2 sequences are SGHAT and FQNNGV. J was trimmed by 14 bases and V by 4 bases; bases with no gene match: 20. CDR3 size: 18 residues.

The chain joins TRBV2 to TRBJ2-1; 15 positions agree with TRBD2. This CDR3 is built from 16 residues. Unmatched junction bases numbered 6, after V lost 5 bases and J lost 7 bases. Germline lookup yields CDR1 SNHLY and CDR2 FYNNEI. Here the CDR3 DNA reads TGTGCCAGCAGTTGGACTAGCGGGGGGGCCAGTAATGAGCAGTTCTTC. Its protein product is CASSWTSGGASNEQFF.